Presented here are 23 T cell receptor beta chains from one specimen sequenced in a study of T cell responses to AZD1222 COVID-19 vaccine. This table comes from immunoSEQ multiplex PCR, and its TCRdb copy is limited to in-frame clones, with some not included. The data hold 95,000 to 130,000 clones, with 85% to 95% observed a single time. Sequences were derived from peripheral blood, sampled 28 days after the second AZD1222 dose. These receptors were collected from an adult who received the AZD1222 COVID-19 vaccine.

The chain recombines TRBV7-8 with TRBJ2-2; D is unresolved. The ends were cut back, 0 bases at V and 2 bases at J, with 7 bases in the middle. This CDR3 contains 15 residues. Germline V gene lookup returns CDR1 SGHVS and CDR2 FQNEAQ. This CDR3 reads CASSLAATNTGELFF. CDR3 DNA: TGTGCCAGCAGCTTAGCCGCCACCAACACCGGGGAGCTGTTTTTT.

The chain joins TRBV7-2 to TRBJ2-3, with 11 bases matching TRBD2. The germline V gene has CDR1 SGHTA and CDR2 FQGNSA. With 1 base clipped from V and 5 bases from J, the junction kept 5 bases outside the gene matches. This CDR3 is built from 16 residues. The CDR3 spells CASSLGLAGTRDTQYF. CDR3 nucleotide sequence: TGTGCCAGCAGCTTAGGACTAGCGGGAACTAGAGATACGCAGTATTTT.

V gene TRBV28 combines with J gene TRBJ2-3; D gene uncertain. Trimming cost V 4 bases and J 0 bases, with 5 bases left between them. Germline V gene lookup returns CDR1 MDHEN and CDR2 SYDVKM. The CDR3 is 13 amino acids. The CDR3 protein is CASSSPSTDTQYF. CDR3 coding DNA: TGTGCCAGCAGTTCCCCTAGCACAGATACGCAGTATTTT.

J is TRBJ2-1 and V is TRBV3-1 (or the pseudogene TRBV3-2); 7 nucleotides agree with TRBD2. From germline, CDR1 is LGHDT and CDR2 YNNKEL (reference sequence). The CDR3 loop spans 16 amino acids. V shed 0 bases, J shed 2 bases, and the junction held 4 bases outside the gene matches. The CDR3 spells CASSQDQGLAYNEQFF. The DNA for the CDR3 is TGTGCCAGCAGCCAAGATCAAGGACTAGCCTACAATGAGCAGTTCTTC.

Only one count was recorded for this clone. DNA of the CDR3: TGTGCCAGCAGCCCCAGGACGACAGGGGCAAGGACGTTTAATGAGCAGTTCTTC. Protein product: CASSPRTTGARTFNEQFF. The rearrangement links TRBV21-1 to TRBJ2-1; TRBD1 reflects the table's D call only, with no check against the DNA. TRBV21-1 corresponds to a pseudogene. The CDR3 spans 18 residues.

This chain uses TRBV29-1 with TRBJ2-7; maybe TRBD2 (7 bases). Germline-derived CDR1 and CDR2 are SQVTM and ANQGSEA. Trimming removed 6 bases from V and 6 bases from J, with 18 bases in between. This CDR3 region has 13 residues. CDR3 DNA sequence: TGCAGCGTCGGTTCAGGGGAGGGTTCCGAGCAGTACTTC. It yields the protein CSVGSGEGSEQYF.

This rearrangement joins TRBV11-2 to TRBJ2-7, with a tentative D call TRBD2 (5 bases). V lost 6 bases and J 6 bases, leaving 9 bases between the germline ends. The CDR3 extends over 11 amino acids. From germline, CDR1 is SGHAT and CDR2 FQNNGV. The CDR3, as DNA: TGTGCCAGCAGGCAGGCGGGCGAGCAGTACTTC. It is translated as CASRQAGEQYF.

The rearrangement joins TRBV7-3 to TRBJ2-1; the match to TRBD2 covers 8 bases. This CDR3 comprises 19 residues. V was clipped by 5 bases and J by 0 bases; unmatched bases: 15. Germline-derived CDR1 and CDR2 are SGHTA and FQGTGA. CDR3 nucleotide sequence: TGTGCCAGCAGCCCCCGGGGCCTAGCGGGCCAGACCTCCTACAATGAGCAGTTCTTC. Its protein is CASSPRGLAGQTSYNEQFF.

This clone came up once. In DNA form, the CDR3 reads TGTGCAAGTCGCTTAGCACCGGGCGGGAGTAGTTGCAATGAGCAGTTCTTC. Its protein is CASRLAPGGSSCNEQFF. The chain carries TRBV12-2 and TRBJ2-1; the D segment call TRBD2 is taken from the table without a DNA check. TRBV12-2 counts as a pseudogene. The CDR3 covers 17 residues.

CDR3 region: CASSPGTGGIYGYTF. DNA for the CDR3: TGTGCCAGCAGCCCAGGGACAGGGGGAATCTATGGCTACACCTTC. The chain links TRBV7-3 to TRBJ1-2; 11 bases map to TRBD1. The CDR3 totals 15 residues. The V segment lost 5 bases and the J segment 4 bases; nucleotides outside the gene matches: 6. CDR1 SGHTA and CDR2 FQGTGA come from the germline V gene.

This clone has a handful of counts. The genes are TRBV7-9 and TRBJ1-4; D is unclear. CDR1 SEHNR and CDR2 FQNEAQ come from the germline V gene (reference sequence). The CDR3 spans 15 residues. V was trimmed by 5 bases and J by 3 bases, leaving 13 bases between them. CDR3 sequence (DNA): TGTGCCAGCAGCGAGAGTGGAGGAGCTAATGAAAAACTGTTTTTT. Translation gives CASSESGGANEKLFF.

The chain links TRBV7-9 to TRBJ1-1; D perhaps matches TRBD1 (6 bases). CDR1 is SEHNR and CDR2 is FQNEAQ in the germline V gene (reference sequence). With 5 bases removed from V and 1 base from J, the gap between germline ends came to 11 bases. The CDR3 is 14 residues long. The CDR3 loop is CASSKGGRNTEAFF. In DNA, the CDR3 is TGTGCCAGCAGCAAGGGGGGCAGGAACACTGAAGCTTTCTTT.

The chain joins TRBV11-1 to TRBJ1-2; D remains unclear. The CDR3 sequence is 13 residues long. V was cut by 1 base and J by 3 bases, with 6 bases left in between. Germline CDR1 is SGHAT and CDR2 is FQDESV (reference sequence). CDR3 in amino acids: CASSLDSYYGYTF. The CDR3 DNA follows: TGTGCCAGCAGCTTAGACAGTTACTATGGCTACACCTTC.

The table lists this clone with a count of one. V gene TRBV24-1 combines with J gene TRBJ1-5; a possible D gene is TRBD1 (6 bases). V was pared by 2 bases and J by 3 bases, with 10 bases between. Germline CDR1 reads KGHDR; CDR2 reads SFDVKD. The CDR3 totals 15 residues. The CDR3 is CATSDSQGVNQPQHF. CDR3 sequence (DNA): TGTGCCACCAGTGATTCACAGGGCGTCAATCAGCCCCAGCATTTT.

This chain uses TRBV6-6 with TRBJ1-3; TRBD1 matches at 8 bases. Germline trimming cut 6 bases from V and 2 bases from J; bases unmatched to any gene: 6. The CDR3 spans 15 residues. In germline, CDR1 is MNHNY, CDR2 SVGAGI (reference sequence). The CDR3 loop is CASSLQGVTGNTIYF. Here the CDR3 DNA reads TGTGCCAGCAGCTTACAGGGGGTGACTGGAAACACCATATATTTT.

This chain links TRBV6-5 with TRBJ1-5; D is unresolved. Trimming removed 6 bases from V and 6 bases from J, with 15 bases in between. Germline V gene lookup returns CDR1 MNHEY and CDR2 SVGAGI. The CDR3 sequence is 14 residues long. The CDR3 here is CASSPDPIGQPQHF. Here the CDR3 DNA reads TGTGCCAGCAGCCCCGATCCCATCGGTCAGCCCCAGCATTTT.

The genes are TRBV30 and TRBJ1-5; TRBD1 might be the D (6 bases). Per germline, CDR1 GTSNPN and CDR2 SVGIG (reference sequence). The V end was cut by 5 bases, the J end by 2 bases, with 10 bases between. The CDR3 runs to 13 residues. DNA of the CDR3: TGTGCCTGGGGCAGGGGTGGCAATCAGCCCCAGCATTTT. It is translated as CAWGRGGNQPQHF.

This chain connects TRBV27 to TRBJ2-7; 7 bases are a match to TRBD1. Trimming removed 6 bases from V and 2 bases from J; junction bases left unmatched: 16. CDR3 length: 17 residues. Germline CDR1 MNHEY, CDR2 SMNVEV (reference sequence). The CDR3 loop is CASSVKTSGTVAYEQYF. The CDR3 coding sequence is TGTGCCAGCAGCGTCAAAACCTCCGGGACAGTAGCCTACGAGCAGTACTTC.

V and J are TRBV19 and TRBJ2-3; TRBD1 might be the D (6 bases). Germline assignment: CDR1 LNHDA and CDR2 SQIVND (reference sequence). V lost 3 bases and J 2 bases, leaving 9 bases between the germline ends. This CDR3 has 14 amino acids. The CDR3 here is CASSIYRVTDTQYF. For the CDR3, the DNA is TGTGCCAGTAGTATTTACAGGGTCACAGATACGCAGTATTTT. Variable domain in full (rest from reference TRBV19 and TRBJ2-3): DGGITQSPKYLFRKEGQNVTLSCEQNLNHDAMYWYRQDPGQGLRLIYYSQIVNDFQKGDIAEGYSVSREKKESFPLTVTSAQKNPTAFYLCASSIYRVTDTQYFGPGTRLTVL.

The V and J genes are TRBV4-2 and TRBJ1-4; D perhaps matches TRBD1 (5 bases). The CDR3 loop spans 16 amino acids. Germline assignment: CDR1 LGHNA and CDR2 YNFKEQ. V gave up 1 base and J gave up 8 bases, with 17 bases separating them. The CDR3 reads CASSQGIQERREKLFF. The DNA of the CDR3 is TGTGCCAGCAGCCAAGGGATACAGGAGCGGAGGGAAAAACTGTTTTTT.

The rearrangement uses TRBV28 and TRBJ1-3; D is perhaps TRBD1 (5 bases). The CDR3 covers 13 residues. Germline lookup yields CDR1 MDHEN and CDR2 SYDVKM. Trimming took off 2 bases at V and 7 bases at J, with 9 bases between the two ends. The CDR3 protein is CASSLGGMNTIYF. The CDR3 nucleotides are TGTGCCAGCAGTTTAGGGGGTATGAACACCATATATTTT.

The chain employs TRBV5-1 and TRBJ2-1; D may be TRBD1 (5 bases). This CDR3 is built from 15 residues. In germline, CDR1 is SGHRS, CDR2 YFSETQ. V lost 4 bases and J 8 bases, leaving 19 bases between the germline ends. CDR3 region: CASSPQGLGNDEQFF. The CDR3 bases are TGCGCCAGCAGCCCCCAGGGATTAGGCAATGATGAGCAGTTCTTC.

The rearrangement joins TRBV7-9 to TRBJ2-1, with D possibly being TRBD1 (5 bases). CDR1 is SEHNR, CDR2 FQNEAQ, per germline (reference sequence). V was cut by 10 bases and J by 4 bases, with 20 bases left in between. The CDR3 has 15 residues. The CDR3 spells CATTNQGRIYNEQFF. As DNA, the CDR3 is TGTGCCACTACCAATCAGGGAAGGATTTACAATGAGCAGTTCTTC.